The clone carrying this TCR beta chain has a handful of counts. What it binds is unknown. Germline trimming cut 3 bases from V and 4 bases from J; bases unmatched to any gene: 5. CDR3 size: 16 residues. Germline CDR1 MGHRA, CDR2 YSYEKL. RNA transcripts served as the template for amplifying TCR beta CDR3 regions. Using the HTBI primer set, a first-round RT-PCR was run on the TCR CDR3. A single record per CDR3 protein comes from TCRdb applying MiXCR to the multiplex PCR reads. Of roughly 750,000 distinct CDR3 sequences listed, around 17% are singletons. These data originate in a study of T cells in Graves' hyperthyroidism and ophthalmopathy. Study-wide findings and caveats: The authors' 13 V-J model separated ophthalmopathy from stable hyperthyroidism.

The specimen was blood. The chain links TRBV4-1 to TRBJ1-5, with 11 bases aligning to TRBD1. The clonotype was recovered from a man younger than 35 with Graves' hyperthyroidism. In nucleotides, the CDR3 is TGCGCCAGCAGCCAGGCGGGACAGGGGGGAAATCAGCCCCAGCATTTT. Protein sequence: CASSQAGQGGNQPQHF.